One sample yielded the 2 T cell receptor beta chains listed below, sequenced in a study of blood T cell repertoires in COVID-19. The assay was immunoSEQ multiplex PCR, and TCRdb's table has in-frame clones only and misses some. This sample has a few hundred thousand clones; roughly 90% occur once, and the top ten carry 1.5% to 2%. The sequenced sample was PBMCs or T cells enriched from blood (not recorded which). Receptors were obtained from a woman aged 40 to 50 who had recovered from COVID-19.

The V call is TRBV10-2, the J call TRBJ2-1; D might be TRBD2 (5 bases). Trimming cost V 8 bases and J 8 bases, with 13 bases left between them. The germline gives CDR1 WSHSY, CDR2 SAAADI. The CDR3 is made up of 12 amino acids. This CDR3 reads CASGLPSYEQFF. The CDR3 DNA reads as TGCGCCAGCGGCTTGCCTAGCTATGAGCAGTTCTTC.

V usage is TRBV30 and J usage is TRBJ2-7; TRBD2 is a possible D gene (6 bases). The length of the CDR3 is 15 residues. Trimming took off 3 bases at V and 2 bases at J, with 17 bases between the two ends. Germline assignment: CDR1 GTSNPN and CDR2 SVGIG (reference sequence). In DNA form, the CDR3 reads TGTGCCTGGAGACCGTCCCCCCCTAGCGCCTACGAGCAGTACTTC. Translation: CAWRPSPPSAYEQYF.